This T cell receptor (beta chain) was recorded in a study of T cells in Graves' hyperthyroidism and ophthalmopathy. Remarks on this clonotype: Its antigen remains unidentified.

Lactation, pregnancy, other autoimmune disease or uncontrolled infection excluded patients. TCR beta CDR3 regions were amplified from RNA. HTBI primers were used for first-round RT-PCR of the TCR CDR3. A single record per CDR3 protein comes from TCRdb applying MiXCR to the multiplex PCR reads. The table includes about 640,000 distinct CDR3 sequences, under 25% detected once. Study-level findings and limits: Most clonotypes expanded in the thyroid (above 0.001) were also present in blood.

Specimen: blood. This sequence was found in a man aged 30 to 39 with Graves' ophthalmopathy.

CDR3 loop: CASSEEDSSYEQYF. CDR3 sequence (DNA): TGTGCCAGCAGTGAGGAGGACAGCTCCTACGAGCAGTACTTC. The chain has TRBV2 and TRBJ2-7; TRBD1 might be the D (6 bases). Germline assignment: CDR1 SNHLY and CDR2 FYNNEI. V lost 3 bases and J 0 bases, leaving 9 bases between the germline ends. This CDR3 is built from 14 residues.